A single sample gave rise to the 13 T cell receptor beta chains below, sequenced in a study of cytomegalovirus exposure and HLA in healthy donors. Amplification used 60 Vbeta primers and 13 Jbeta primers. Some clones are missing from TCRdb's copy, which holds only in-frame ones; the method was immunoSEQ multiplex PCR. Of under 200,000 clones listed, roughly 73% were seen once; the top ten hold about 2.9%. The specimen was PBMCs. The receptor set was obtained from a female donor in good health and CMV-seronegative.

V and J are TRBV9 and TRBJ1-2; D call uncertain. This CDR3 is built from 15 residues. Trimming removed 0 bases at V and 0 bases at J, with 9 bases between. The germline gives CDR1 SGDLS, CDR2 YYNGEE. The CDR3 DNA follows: TGTGCCAGCAGCGTAGTCCCGAGTCCTAACTATGGCTACACCTTC. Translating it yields CASSVVPSPNYGYTF.

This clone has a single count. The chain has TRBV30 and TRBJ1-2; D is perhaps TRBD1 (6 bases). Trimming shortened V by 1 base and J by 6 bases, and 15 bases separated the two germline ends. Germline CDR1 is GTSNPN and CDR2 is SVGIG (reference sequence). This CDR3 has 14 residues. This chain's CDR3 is CAWSAPHRADGYTF. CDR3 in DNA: TGTGCCTGGAGTGCACCCCACAGGGCTGATGGCTACACCTTC.

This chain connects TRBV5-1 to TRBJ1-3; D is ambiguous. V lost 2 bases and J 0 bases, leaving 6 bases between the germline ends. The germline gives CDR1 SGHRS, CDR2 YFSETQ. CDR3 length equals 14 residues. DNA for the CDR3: TGCGCCAGCAGCTTAGAGCTCTCTGGAAACACCATATATTTT. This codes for CASSLELSGNTIYF.

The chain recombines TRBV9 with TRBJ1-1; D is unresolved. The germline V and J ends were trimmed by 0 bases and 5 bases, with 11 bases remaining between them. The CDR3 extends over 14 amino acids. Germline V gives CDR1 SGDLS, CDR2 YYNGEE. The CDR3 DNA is TGTGCCAGCAGCGTAGGATATGAGATGACTGAAGCTTTCTTT. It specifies CASSVGYEMTEAFF.

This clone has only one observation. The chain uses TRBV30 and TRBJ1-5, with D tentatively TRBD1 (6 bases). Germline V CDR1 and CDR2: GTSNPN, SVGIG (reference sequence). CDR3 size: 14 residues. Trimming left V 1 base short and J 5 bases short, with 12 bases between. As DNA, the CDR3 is TGTGCCTGGAGTGACCTATCAGGGGATCAGCCCCAGCATTTT. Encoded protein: CAWSDLSGDQPQHF.

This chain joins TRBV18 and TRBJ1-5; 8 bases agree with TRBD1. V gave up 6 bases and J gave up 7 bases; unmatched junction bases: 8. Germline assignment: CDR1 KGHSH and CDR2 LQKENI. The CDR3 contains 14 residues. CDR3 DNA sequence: TGTGCCAGCTCCCCCGACAGGGGTGAACAGCCCCAGCATTTT. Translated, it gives CASSPDRGEQPQHF.

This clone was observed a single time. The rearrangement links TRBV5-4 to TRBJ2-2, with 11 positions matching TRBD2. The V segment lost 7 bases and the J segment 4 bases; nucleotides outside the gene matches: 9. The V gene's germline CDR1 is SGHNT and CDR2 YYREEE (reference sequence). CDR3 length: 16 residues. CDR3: CASQPASGRFTGELFF. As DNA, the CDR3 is TGTGCCAGCCAGCCTGCTAGCGGGAGGTTCACCGGGGAGCTGTTTTTT.

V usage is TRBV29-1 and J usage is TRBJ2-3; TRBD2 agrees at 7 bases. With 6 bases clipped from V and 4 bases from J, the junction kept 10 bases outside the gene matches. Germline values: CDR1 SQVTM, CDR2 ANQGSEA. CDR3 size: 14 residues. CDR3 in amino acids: CSVDGGSGADTQYF. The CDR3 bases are TGCAGCGTCGACGGCGGGAGCGGGGCAGATACGCAGTATTTT.

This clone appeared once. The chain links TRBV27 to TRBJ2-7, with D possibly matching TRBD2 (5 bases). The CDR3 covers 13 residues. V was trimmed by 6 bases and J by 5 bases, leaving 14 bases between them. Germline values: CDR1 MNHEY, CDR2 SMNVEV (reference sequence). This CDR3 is CASSREGRDEQYF. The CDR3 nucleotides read TGTGCCAGCAGCCGAGAGGGCCGGGACGAGCAGTACTTC.

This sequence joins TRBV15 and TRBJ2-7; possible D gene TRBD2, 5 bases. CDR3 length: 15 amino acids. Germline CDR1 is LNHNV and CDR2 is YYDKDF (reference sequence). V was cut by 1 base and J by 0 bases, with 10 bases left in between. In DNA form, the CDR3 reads TGTGCCACCAGCAGAGGGATCGGGAACTCCTACGAGCAGTACTTC. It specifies CATSRGIGNSYEQYF. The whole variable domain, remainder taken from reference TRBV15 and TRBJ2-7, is DAMVIQNPRYQVTQFGKPVTLSCSQTLNHNVMYWYQQKSSQAPKLLFHYYDKDFNNEADTPDNFQSRRPNTSFCFLDIRSPGLGDTAMYLCATSRGIGNSYEQYFGPGTRLTVT.

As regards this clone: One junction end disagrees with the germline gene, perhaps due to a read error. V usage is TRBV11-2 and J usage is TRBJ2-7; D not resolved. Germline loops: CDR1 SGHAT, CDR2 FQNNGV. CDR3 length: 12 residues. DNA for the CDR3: TGTGCCAGCAGCTTACTTGGAATTATCCAGGACTTC. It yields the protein CASSLLGIIQDF.

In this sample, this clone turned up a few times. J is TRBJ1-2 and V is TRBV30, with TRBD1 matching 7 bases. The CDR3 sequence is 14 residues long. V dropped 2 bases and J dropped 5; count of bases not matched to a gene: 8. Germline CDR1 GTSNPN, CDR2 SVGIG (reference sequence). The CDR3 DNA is TGTGCCTGGAGTTTACAAGGGGGCTTATATGGCTACACCTTC. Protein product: CAWSLQGGLYGYTF.

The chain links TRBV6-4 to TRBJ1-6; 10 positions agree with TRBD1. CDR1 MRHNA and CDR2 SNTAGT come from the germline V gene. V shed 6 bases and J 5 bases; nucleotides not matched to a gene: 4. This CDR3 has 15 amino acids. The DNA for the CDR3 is TGTGCCAGCAGCCCCGGGACAGGGGATAATTCACCCCTCCACTTT. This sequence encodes CASSPGTGDNSPLHF.